The TCR beta chain under discussion was sequenced for a study of blood T cell repertoires in COVID-19. Study background: Samples representing acute and convalescent COVID-19 were sourced from the United States, Italy and Spain. Sources were T cells, B-cell-depleted T cells, or PBMCs; the material itself was cDNA or gDNA.

The table came from immunoSEQ multiplex PCR; TCRdb's copy has only in-frame clones and leaves some out. The data show 190,000 or so clones, around nine tenths seen once. Within the 2 weeks before study entry, each person in the exposed group met a COVID-19 case. This TCR was recovered from a woman aged 25 to 39 who had been exposed to COVID-19. Sequenced input: PBMCs or T cells enriched from blood (not recorded which).

CDR3 protein: CASSPTSGGAYTGELFF. CDR3 DNA sequence: TGTGCCAGCAGCCCGACTAGCGGGGGGGCCTACACCGGGGAGCTGTTTTTT. V is TRBV9 and J is TRBJ2-2; TRBD2 matches 14 bases. This CDR3 is 17 amino acids long. CDR1 is SGDLS, CDR2 YYNGEE, per germline. V dropped 4 bases and J dropped 3; count of bases not matched to a gene: 5.